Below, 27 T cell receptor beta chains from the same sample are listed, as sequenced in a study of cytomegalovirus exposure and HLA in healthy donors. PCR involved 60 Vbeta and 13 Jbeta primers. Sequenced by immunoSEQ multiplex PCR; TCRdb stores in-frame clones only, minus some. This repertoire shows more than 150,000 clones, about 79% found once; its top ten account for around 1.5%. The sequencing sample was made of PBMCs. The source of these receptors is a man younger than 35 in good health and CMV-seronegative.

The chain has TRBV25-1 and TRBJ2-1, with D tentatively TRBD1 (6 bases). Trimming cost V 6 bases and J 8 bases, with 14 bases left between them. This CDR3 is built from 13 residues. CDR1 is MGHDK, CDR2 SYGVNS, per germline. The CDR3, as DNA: TGTGCCAGCAGGAGGGGGATTAGGGATGAGCAGTTCTTC. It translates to CASRRGIRDEQFF.

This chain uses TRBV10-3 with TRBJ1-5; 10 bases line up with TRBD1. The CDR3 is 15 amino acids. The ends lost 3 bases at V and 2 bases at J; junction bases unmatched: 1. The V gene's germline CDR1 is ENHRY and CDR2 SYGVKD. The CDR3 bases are TGTGCCATCAGTGAAGGACAGGGGGGCAATCAGCCCCAGCATTTT. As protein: CAISEGQGGNQPQHF.

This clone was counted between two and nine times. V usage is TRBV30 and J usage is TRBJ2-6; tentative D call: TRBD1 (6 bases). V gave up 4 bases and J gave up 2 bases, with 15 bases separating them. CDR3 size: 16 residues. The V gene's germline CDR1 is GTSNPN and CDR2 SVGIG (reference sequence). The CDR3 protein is CAWKRQNRAGANVLTF. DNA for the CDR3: TGTGCCTGGAAACGGCAAAACAGGGCTGGGGCCAACGTCCTGACTTTC.

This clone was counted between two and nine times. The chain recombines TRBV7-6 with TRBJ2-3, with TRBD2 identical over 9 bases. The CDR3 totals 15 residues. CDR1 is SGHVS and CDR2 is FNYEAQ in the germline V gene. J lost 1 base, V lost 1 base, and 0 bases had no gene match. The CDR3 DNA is TGTGCCAGCAGCTTAGGGACTAGCGGCACAGATACGCAGTATTTT. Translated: CASSLGTSGTDTQYF.

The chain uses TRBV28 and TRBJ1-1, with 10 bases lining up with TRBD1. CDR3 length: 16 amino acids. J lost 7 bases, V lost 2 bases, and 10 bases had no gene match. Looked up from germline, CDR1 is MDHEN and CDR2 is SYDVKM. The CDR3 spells CASSLIGTGEEGEAFF. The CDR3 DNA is TGTGCCAGCAGTTTAATTGGGACAGGGGAAGAGGGTGAAGCTTTCTTT.

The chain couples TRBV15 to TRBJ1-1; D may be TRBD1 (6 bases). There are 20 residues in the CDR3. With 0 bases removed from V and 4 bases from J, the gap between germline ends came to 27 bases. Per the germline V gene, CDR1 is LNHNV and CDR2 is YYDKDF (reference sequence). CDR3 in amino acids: CATSRDMPGAFPGEVTEAFF. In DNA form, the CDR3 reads TGTGCCACCAGCAGAGATATGCCAGGGGCCTTTCCTGGCGAGGTCACTGAAGCTTTCTTT. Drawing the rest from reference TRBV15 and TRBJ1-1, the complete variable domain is DAMVIQNPRYQVTQFGKPVTLSCSQTLNHNVMYWYQQKSSQAPKLLFHYYDKDFNNEADTPDNFQSRRPNTSFCFLDIRSPGLGDTAMYLCATSRDMPGAFPGEVTEAFFGQGTRLTVV.

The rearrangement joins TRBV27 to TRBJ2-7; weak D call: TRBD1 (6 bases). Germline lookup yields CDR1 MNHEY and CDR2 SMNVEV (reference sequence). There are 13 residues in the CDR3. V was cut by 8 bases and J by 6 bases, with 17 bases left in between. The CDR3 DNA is TGTGCCAGCCGGGACAAACCATTTAGCGAGCAGTACTTC. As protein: CASRDKPFSEQYF.

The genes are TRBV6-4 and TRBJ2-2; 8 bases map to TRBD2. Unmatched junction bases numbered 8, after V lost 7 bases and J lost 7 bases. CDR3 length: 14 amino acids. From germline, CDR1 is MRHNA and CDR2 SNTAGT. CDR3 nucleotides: TGTGCCAGCAAGCGGGAGACAGAAAACGGGGAGCTGTTTTTT. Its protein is CASKRETENGELFF.

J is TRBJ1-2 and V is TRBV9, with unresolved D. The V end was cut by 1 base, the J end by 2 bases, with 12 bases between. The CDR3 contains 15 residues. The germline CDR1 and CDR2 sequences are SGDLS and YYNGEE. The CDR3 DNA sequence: TGTGCCAGCAGCGTATCTCAGGCAACCAACTATGGCTACACCTTC. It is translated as CASSVSQATNYGYTF.

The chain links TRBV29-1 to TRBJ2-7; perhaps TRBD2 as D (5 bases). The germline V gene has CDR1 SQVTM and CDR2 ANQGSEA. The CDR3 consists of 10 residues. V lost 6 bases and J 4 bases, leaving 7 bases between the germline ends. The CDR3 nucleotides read TGCAGCGTAGGGAGTTACGAGCAGTACTTC. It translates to CSVGSYEQYF.

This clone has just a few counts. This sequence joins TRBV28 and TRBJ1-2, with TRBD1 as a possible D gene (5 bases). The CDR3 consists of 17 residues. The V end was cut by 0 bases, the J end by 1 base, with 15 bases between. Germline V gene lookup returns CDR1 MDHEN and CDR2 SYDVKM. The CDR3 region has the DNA TGTGCCAGCAGTTTATGGACAGCTCAAGAAGTTAACTATGGCTACACCTTC. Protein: CASSLWTAQEVNYGYTF.

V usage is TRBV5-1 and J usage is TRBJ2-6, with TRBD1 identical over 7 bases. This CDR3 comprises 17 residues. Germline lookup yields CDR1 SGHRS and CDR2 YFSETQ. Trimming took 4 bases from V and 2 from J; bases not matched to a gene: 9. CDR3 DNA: TGCGCCAGCAGCGACTTTTACAGGGGAGCTGGGGCCAACGTCCTGACTTTC. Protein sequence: CASSDFYRGAGANVLTF.

CDR3 loop: CASIETGGLGGTEAFF. CDR3 bases: TGTGCCAGCATCGAGACAGGGGGCCTTGGTGGCACTGAAGCTTTCTTT. The chain has TRBV27 and TRBJ1-1; 10 bases align to TRBD1. CDR1 and CDR2 from the germline V gene are MNHEY and SMNVEV (reference sequence). This CDR3 spans 16 amino acids. Trimming at V came to 7 bases and at J to 4 bases, leaving 12 bases not matched to a gene.

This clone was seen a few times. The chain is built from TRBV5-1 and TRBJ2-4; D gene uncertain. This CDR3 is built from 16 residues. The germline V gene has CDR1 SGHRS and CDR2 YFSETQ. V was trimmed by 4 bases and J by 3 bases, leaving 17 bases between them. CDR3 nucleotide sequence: TGCGCCAGCAGCGGATCAGGAATCGGTGGCAAAAACATTCAGTACTTC. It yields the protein CASSGSGIGGKNIQYF.

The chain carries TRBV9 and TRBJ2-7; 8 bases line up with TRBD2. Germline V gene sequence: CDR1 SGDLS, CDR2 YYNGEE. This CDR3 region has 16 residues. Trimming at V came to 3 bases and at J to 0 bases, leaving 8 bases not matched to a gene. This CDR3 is CASSAGGTLSSYEQYF. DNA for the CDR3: TGTGCCAGCAGCGCGGGGGGGACGTTAAGCTCCTACGAGCAGTACTTC.

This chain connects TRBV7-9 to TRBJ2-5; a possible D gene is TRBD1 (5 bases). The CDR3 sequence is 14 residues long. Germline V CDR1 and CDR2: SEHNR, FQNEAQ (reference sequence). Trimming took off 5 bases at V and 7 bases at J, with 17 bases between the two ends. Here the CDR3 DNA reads TGTGCCAGCAGCGCCCAGGATGCAAGGGGGACCCAGTACTTC. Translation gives CASSAQDARGTQYF.

The CDR3 sequence is CASSEAGVNYEQYF. The CDR3 bases are TGTGCCAGCAGTGAAGCAGGGGTCAATTACGAGCAGTACTTC. V usage is TRBV6-1 and J usage is TRBJ2-7; weak D call: TRBD1 (5 bases). Germline values: CDR1 MNHNS, CDR2 SASEGT. With 0 bases removed from V and 4 bases from J, the gap between germline ends came to 10 bases. The CDR3 covers 14 residues.

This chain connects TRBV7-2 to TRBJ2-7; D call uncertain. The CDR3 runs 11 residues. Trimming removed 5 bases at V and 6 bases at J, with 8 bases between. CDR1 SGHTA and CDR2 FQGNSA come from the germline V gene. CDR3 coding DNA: TGTGCCAGCAGCCCAGGTATCGAGCAGTACTTC. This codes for CASSPGIEQYF.

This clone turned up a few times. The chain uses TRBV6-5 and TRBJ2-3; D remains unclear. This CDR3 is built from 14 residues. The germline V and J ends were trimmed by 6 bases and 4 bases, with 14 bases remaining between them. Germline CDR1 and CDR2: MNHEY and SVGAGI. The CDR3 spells CASSTSHIPDTQYF. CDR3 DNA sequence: TGTGCCAGCAGCACATCACATATTCCAGATACGCAGTATTTT.

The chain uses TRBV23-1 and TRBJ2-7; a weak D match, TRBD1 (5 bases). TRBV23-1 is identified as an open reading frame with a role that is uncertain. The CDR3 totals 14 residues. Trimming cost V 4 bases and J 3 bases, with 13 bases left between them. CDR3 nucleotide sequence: TGCGCCAGCAGTCCCCCCGCAGGGCACTACGAGCAGTACTTC. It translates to CASSPPAGHYEQYF.

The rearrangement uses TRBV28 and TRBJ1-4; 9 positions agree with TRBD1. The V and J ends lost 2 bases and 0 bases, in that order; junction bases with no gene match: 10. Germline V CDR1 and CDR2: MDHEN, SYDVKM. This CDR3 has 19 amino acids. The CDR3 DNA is TGTGCCAGCAGTTTAAAGACAGGGGGAAGAGTTGCAACTAATGAAAAACTGTTTTTT. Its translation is CASSLKTGGRVATNEKLFF.

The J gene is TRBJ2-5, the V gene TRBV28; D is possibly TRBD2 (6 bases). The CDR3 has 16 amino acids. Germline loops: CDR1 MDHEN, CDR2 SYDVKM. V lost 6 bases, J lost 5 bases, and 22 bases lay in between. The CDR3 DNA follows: TGTGCCAGCAGCCCAATAGCGGCAACCTTCCGGGAGACCCAGTACTTC. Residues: CASSPIAATFRETQYF.

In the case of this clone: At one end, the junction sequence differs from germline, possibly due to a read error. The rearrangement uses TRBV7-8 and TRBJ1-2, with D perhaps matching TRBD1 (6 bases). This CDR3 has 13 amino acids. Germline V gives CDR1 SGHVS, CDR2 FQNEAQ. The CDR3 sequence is CASSLTQQGDLSF. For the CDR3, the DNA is TGTGCCAGCAGCTTAACTCAACAGGGAGACCTATCCTTC. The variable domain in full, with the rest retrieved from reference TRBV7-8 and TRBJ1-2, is GAGVSQSPRYKVAKRGQDVALRCDPISGHVSLFWYQQALGQGPEFLTYFQNEAQLDKSGLPSDRFFAERPEGSVSTLKIQRTQQEDSAVYLCASSLTQQGDLSFGSGTRLTVV.

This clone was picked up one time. Written as DNA, the CDR3 is TGTGCCACCGCCCGCGCACAGATGGGCGAGCAGTACTTC. As protein: CATARAQMGEQYF. This chain links TRBV28 with TRBJ2-7; D is undetermined. Germline V gene sequence: CDR1 MDHEN, CDR2 SYDVKM. Trimming stripped 10 bases from V and 6 bases from J, with 19 bases between. The CDR3 is 13 amino acids.

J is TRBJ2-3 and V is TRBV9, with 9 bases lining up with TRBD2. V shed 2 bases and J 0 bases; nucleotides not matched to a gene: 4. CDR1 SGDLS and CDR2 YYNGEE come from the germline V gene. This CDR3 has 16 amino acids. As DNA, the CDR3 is TGTGCCAGCAGCGTCTGGCGGGGGGGAAGCACAGATACGCAGTATTTT. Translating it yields CASSVWRGGSTDTQYF.

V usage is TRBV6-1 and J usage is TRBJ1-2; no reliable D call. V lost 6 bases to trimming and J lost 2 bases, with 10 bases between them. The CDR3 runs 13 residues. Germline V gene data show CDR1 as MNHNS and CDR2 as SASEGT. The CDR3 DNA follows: TGTGCCAGCAGAGAGGACTGGAACTATGGCTACACCTTC. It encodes CASREDWNYGYTF.

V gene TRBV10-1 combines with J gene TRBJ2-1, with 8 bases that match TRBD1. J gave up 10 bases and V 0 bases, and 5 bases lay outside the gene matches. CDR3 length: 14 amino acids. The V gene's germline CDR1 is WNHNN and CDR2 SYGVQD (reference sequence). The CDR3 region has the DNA TGCGCCAGCAGTGAGTCGGGACAGGCCCTGGAGCAGTTCTTC. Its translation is CASSESGQALEQFF.